The 25 T cell receptor beta chains presented below share a single source sample, sequenced in a study of cytomegalovirus exposure and HLA in healthy donors. TCRdb's table, derived via immunoSEQ multiplex PCR, lists solely in-frame clones and lacks some. The sample holds more than 250,000 clones, 80% to 90% seen once. Material for sequencing was PBMCs. The source is a woman aged 18-29 years in good health and CMV-seronegative.

The chain joins TRBV27 to TRBJ2-7; maybe TRBD1 (6 bases). Looked up from germline, CDR1 is MNHEY and CDR2 is SMNVEV (reference sequence). Trimming cost V 6 bases and J 3 bases, with 15 bases left between them. The CDR3 is 14 amino acids. The CDR3 spells CASSLNPDSYEQYF. The CDR3 nucleotides read TGTGCCAGCAGCCTCAACCCGGACAGCTACGAGCAGTACTTC.

The chain combines TRBV9 with TRBJ1-2, with TRBD1 matching over 7 bases. V shed 3 bases and J 4 bases; nucleotides not matched to a gene: 12. The CDR3 contains 16 residues. The germline CDR1 and CDR2 sequences are SGDLS and YYNGEE. The CDR3 coding sequence is TGTGCCAGCAGCGAGGATTCGGGACAGACCTTCTATGGCTACACCTTC. This gives the protein CASSEDSGQTFYGYTF.

The chain employs TRBV5-1 and TRBJ1-2; D is perhaps TRBD1 (6 bases). Per germline, CDR1 SGHRS and CDR2 YFSETQ. This CDR3 has 14 residues. Trimming pared 1 base from V and 3 bases from J, leaving 10 bases between. The DNA for the CDR3 is TGCGCCAGCAGCTTGACAGGGTTGGACTATGGCTACACCTTC. It specifies CASSLTGLDYGYTF.

The rearrangement joins TRBV27 to TRBJ2-7; 7 bases line up with TRBD1. Trimming removed 6 bases from V and 3 bases from J; junction bases left unmatched: 5. Germline assignment: CDR1 MNHEY and CDR2 SMNVEV (reference sequence). The CDR3 length is 13 residues. The CDR3 DNA sequence: TGTGCCAGCAGAGACGGGACAGACTACGAGCAGTACTTC. Its protein is CASRDGTDYEQYF.

The rearrangement links TRBV28 to TRBJ1-1, with D uncertain. Germline V gene lookup returns CDR1 MDHEN and CDR2 SYDVKM. Trimming cost V 5 bases and J 4 bases, with 14 bases left between them. The CDR3 contains 14 residues. CDR3 in amino acids: CASSLTSGFTEAFF. CDR3 coding DNA: TGTGCCAGCAGTCTAACCTCAGGATTCACTGAAGCTTTCTTT. The entire variable domain, with the rest obtained from reference TRBV28 and TRBJ1-1, is as follows: DVKVTQSSRYLVKRTGEKVFLECVQDMDHENMFWYRQDPGLGLRLIYFSYDVKMKEKGDIPEGYSVSREKKERFSLILESASTNQTSMYLCASSLTSGFTEAFFGQGTRLTVV.

The rearrangement links TRBV18 to TRBJ2-7, with TRBD1 as a possible D gene (6 bases). Trimming stripped 4 bases from V and 2 bases from J, with 18 bases between. CDR1 and CDR2 (germline): KGHSH, LQKENI. The CDR3 spans 16 residues. The CDR3 nucleotides are TGTGCCAGCTCACTTAACGATCAGGGGATTACCTACGAGCAGTACTTC. It translates to CASSLNDQGITYEQYF.

This clone came up once. The chain recombines TRBV28 with TRBJ2-7; 8 bases are a match to TRBD2. Germline V CDR1 and CDR2: MDHEN, SYDVKM. Germline trimming cut 7 bases from V and 4 bases from J; bases unmatched to any gene: 18. This CDR3 region has 17 residues. The CDR3 DNA reads as TGTGCCAGCAAAATCCGGGAGGGACTACAACCGTTATACGAGCAGTACTTC. This gives the protein CASKIREGLQPLYEQYF.

The CDR3 region is CASSRNLAGELFF. DNA of the CDR3: TGTGCCAGCAGTAGGAATCTAGCCGGGGAGCTGTTTTTT. The chain joins TRBV2 to TRBJ2-2; no firm D call. Germline values: CDR1 SNHLY, CDR2 FYNNEI. Trimming pared 5 bases from V and 6 bases from J, leaving 10 bases between. The CDR3 covers 13 residues.

The chain links TRBV27 to TRBJ2-7, with TRBD1 matching over 9 bases. With V trimmed by 7 bases and J by 3 bases, 10 bases remained unmatched. CDR3 length equals 15 residues. CDR1 is MNHEY, CDR2 SMNVEV, per germline (reference sequence). This chain's CDR3 is CASTHAGTGLYEQYF. CDR3 nucleotides: TGTGCCAGCACCCACGCCGGGACAGGGCTCTACGAGCAGTACTTC.

The chain links TRBV11-1 to TRBJ2-7, with 9 positions matching TRBD1. Germline loops: CDR1 SGHAT, CDR2 FQDESV (reference sequence). With 5 bases clipped from V and 5 bases from J, the junction kept 7 bases outside the gene matches. This CDR3 has 14 residues. Written as DNA, the CDR3 is TGTGCCAGCAGCCCGCGGGACAGGGCGAACGAGCAGTACTTC. Amino acid sequence: CASSPRDRANEQYF. Combining the CDR3 with reference TRBV11-1 and TRBJ2-7 gives the whole variable domain EAEVAQSPRYKITEKSQAVAFWCDPISGHATLYWYRQILGQGPELLVQFQDESVVDDSQLPKDRFSAERLKGVDSTLKIQPAELGDSAMYLCASSPRDRANEQYFGPGTRLTVT.

The CDR3 nucleotides read TGTGCCAGTAGTCCCGGGACAGATTACGCTGGGGCCAACGTCCTGACTTTC. Translating gives CASSPGTDYAGANVLTF. V usage is TRBV19 and J usage is TRBJ2-6; 7 bases map to TRBD1. The CDR3 has 17 residues. V shed 5 bases, J shed 2 bases, and the junction held 9 bases outside the gene matches. CDR1 LNHDA and CDR2 SQIVND come from the germline V gene (reference sequence). Full variable domain (outside the CDR3, taken from reference TRBV19 and TRBJ2-6): DGGITQSPKYLFRKEGQNVTLSCEQNLNHDAMYWYRQDPGQGLRLIYYSQIVNDFQKGDIAEGYSVSREKKESFPLTVTSAQKNPTAFYLCASSPGTDYAGANVLTFGAGSRLTVL.

This chain connects TRBV28 to TRBJ2-1, with D tentatively TRBD1 (7 bases). The germline V gene encodes CDR1 MDHEN and CDR2 SYDVKM. V gave up 3 bases and J gave up 10 bases, with 19 bases separating them. The CDR3 is made up of 15 amino acids. This chain's CDR3 is CASSFLPGGLREQFF. Written as DNA, the CDR3 is TGTGCCAGCAGTTTCCTACCAGGGGGACTGCGGGAGCAGTTCTTC.

The J gene is TRBJ2-5, the V gene TRBV18; 7 nucleotides match TRBD1. In germline, CDR1 is KGHSH, CDR2 LQKENI. The CDR3 spans 14 residues. J lost 5 bases, V lost 4 bases, and 7 bases had no gene match. The CDR3 DNA is TGTGCCAGCTCACGGGGACAGCTTGGGGAGACCCAGTACTTC. Translation: CASSRGQLGETQYF.

The chain combines TRBV10-3 with TRBJ2-1; D might be TRBD2 (5 bases). This CDR3 has 17 residues. From germline, CDR1 is ENHRY and CDR2 SYGVKD. V lost 3 bases, J lost 2 bases, and 17 bases lay in between. In DNA, the CDR3 is TGTGCCATCAGTGACTTTCTTCGAGGGTCCCCCTACAATGAGCAGTTCTTC. Protein product: CAISDFLRGSPYNEQFF.

This clone was counted only a few times. This chain joins TRBV21-1 and TRBJ1-1. TRBV21-1 is marked as a pseudogene. The CDR3 is 11 residues long. The CDR3 sequence: CASSIRVEAFF. DNA for the CDR3: TGTGCCAGCAGCATCCGAGTAGAAGCTTTCTTT.

The rearrangement links TRBV7-9 to TRBJ1-5; D ambiguous. The CDR3 is 13 residues long. Trimming stripped 1 base from V and 8 bases from J, with 9 bases between. From germline, CDR1 is SEHNR and CDR2 FQNEAQ (reference sequence). CDR3 nucleotides: TGTGCCAGCAGCTTAGGAGATGAGAAGCCCCAGCATTTT. Translating gives CASSLGDEKPQHF.

The rearrangement uses TRBV5-7 and TRBJ1-5; D might be TRBD1 (6 bases). TRBV5-7 is an ORF; its function is uncertain. This CDR3 has 13 residues. Trimming stripped 4 bases from V and 5 bases from J, with 10 bases between. The CDR3 sequence is CASSLGGHQPQHF. DNA for the CDR3: TGTGCCAGCAGCCTCGGGGGGCATCAGCCCCAGCATTTT.

This clone was recorded a few times. The gene calls are TRBV7-8 and TRBJ2-1; TRBD2 might be the D (6 bases). The CDR3 extends over 16 amino acids. V lost 1 base and J 3 bases, leaving 13 bases between the germline ends. Germline CDR1 reads SGHVS; CDR2 reads FQNEAQ. The CDR3 loop is CASSLGRLVSYNEQFF. The CDR3, as DNA: TGTGCCAGCAGCTTAGGGAGACTAGTAAGCTACAATGAGCAGTTCTTC. Together with reference TRBV7-8 and TRBJ2-1, the CDR3 gives the full variable domain: GAGVSQSPRYKVAKRGQDVALRCDPISGHVSLFWYQQALGQGPEFLTYFQNEAQLDKSGLPSDRFFAERPEGSVSTLKIQRTQQEDSAVYLCASSLGRLVSYNEQFFGPGTRLTVL.

The rearrangement joins TRBV19 to TRBJ1-5; weak D call: TRBD1 (6 bases). The CDR3 has 13 amino acids. V lost 10 bases and J 4 bases, leaving 14 bases between the germline ends. Looked up from germline, CDR1 is LNHDA and CDR2 is SQIVND (reference sequence). This CDR3 is CATSGTQNQPQHF. In DNA form, the CDR3 reads TGTGCCACCTCTGGGACACAAAATCAGCCCCAGCATTTT.

In DNA, the CDR3 is TGCGCCAGCAGCCGGACAGCGGGAGGGTTAAATGAGCAGTTCTTC. This encodes CASSRTAGGLNEQFF. V is TRBV5-1 and J is TRBJ2-1, with 10 nucleotides matching TRBD2. V shed 4 bases and J 7 bases; nucleotides not matched to a gene: 8. CDR1 is SGHRS, CDR2 YFSETQ, per germline. This CDR3 spans 15 amino acids. Full variable domain (rest looked up from reference TRBV5-1 and TRBJ2-1): KAGVTQTPRYLIKTRGQQVTLSCSPISGHRSVSWYQQTPGQGLQFLFEYFSETQRNKGNFPGRFSGRQFSNSRSEMNVSTLELGDSALYLCASSRTAGGLNEQFFGPGTRLTVL.

The V call is TRBV7-2, the J call TRBJ1-3, with a possible D match to TRBD1 (5 bases). In germline, CDR1 is SGHTA, CDR2 FQGNSA. V lost 5 bases and J lost 1, with 12 bases in between. The CDR3 runs to 15 residues. The CDR3 region has the DNA TGTGCCAGCAGCCGACAGAGTCCTTCTGGAAACACCATATATTTT. Its protein is CASSRQSPSGNTIYF.

The V and J genes are TRBV27 and TRBJ1-2; unclear D gene. Trimming stripped 1 base from V and 4 bases from J, with 7 bases between. Looked up from germline, CDR1 is MNHEY and CDR2 is SMNVEV (reference sequence). CDR3 length equals 13 residues. CDR3: CASSLLAGYGYTF. As DNA, the CDR3 is TGTGCCAGCAGTTTATTGGCAGGCTATGGCTACACCTTC.

This clone was counted a single time. In nucleotides, the CDR3 is TGTGCCAGCAGCCAAGATCTGGCGGGGGGCTACACCTTC. It encodes CASSQDLAGGYTF. The V gene is TRBV4-2, the J gene TRBJ1-2; D is ambiguous. The V and J ends lost 0 bases and 8 bases respectively, with 10 bases between them. The CDR3 totals 13 residues. Germline values: CDR1 LGHNA, CDR2 YNFKEQ.

The rearrangement uses TRBV29-1 and TRBJ2-1; D call uncertain. The germline V gene encodes CDR1 SQVTM and CDR2 ANQGSEA. V was cut by 1 base and J by 3 bases, with 7 bases left in between. This CDR3 contains 13 residues. The CDR3 bases are TGCAGCGTTGAAGTCGAGCTCTACAATGAGCAGTTCTTC. Its translation is CSVEVELYNEQFF.

The chain is built from TRBV27 and TRBJ2-7; TRBD2 might be the D (6 bases). The CDR3 extends over 16 amino acids. V lost 7 bases to trimming and J lost 1 base, with 20 bases between them. Germline V gives CDR1 MNHEY, CDR2 SMNVEV (reference sequence). CDR3 nucleotides: TGTGCCAGCACCCGCACGAACGGGGGATCTTCCTACGAGCAGTACTTC. Its protein product is CASTRTNGGSSYEQYF.